Each of the 22 T cell receptor beta chains below was sequenced from the same sample in a study of cytomegalovirus exposure and HLA in healthy donors (dated by TCRdb to the late 2010s). Library construction relied on the immunoSEQ multiplex PCR assay. Held by TCRdb, this immuneACCESS table contains in-frame sequences only and omits some clones. Under half of the omission traces to an unresolved V gene where checked; the cause of the rest is unknown. Present in this sample are about 65,000 clones, 90% to 95% of which were seen just once. The leading ten clones occupy about 4% of the sample. Sequences were obtained from PBMCs. The origin of the receptors is a man younger than 30 in good health and CMV-seropositive.

This clone was recorded only once. A junction boundary mismatches the germline segment, possibly from a read error. This chain uses TRBV7-3 with TRBJ2-3; TRBD2 might be the D (5 bases). The CDR3 loop spans 13 amino acids. Germline V gives CDR1 SGHTA, CDR2 FQGTGA. Written as DNA, the CDR3 is TGTGCCAGCAGCCTAACACTAGCAGATACGCAGTATTTT. It translates to CASSLTLADTQYF.

V is TRBV6-1 and J is TRBJ2-7, with a possible D match to TRBD2 (5 bases). Trimming left V 4 bases short and J 2 bases short, with 12 bases between. The germline CDR1 and CDR2 sequences are MNHNS and SASEGT. The CDR3 length is 14 residues. Here the CDR3 reads CASSASGAPYEQYF. CDR3 bases: TGTGCCAGCAGTGCCAGCGGAGCCCCCTACGAGCAGTACTTC.

In its sample, this clone was seen once. This rearrangement joins TRBV7-2 to TRBJ2-3; D gene unclear. Germline V lookup: CDR1 SGHTA, CDR2 FQGNSA. The CDR3 runs to 15 residues. Trimming took 7 bases from V and 0 from J, leaving 14 bases between them. The CDR3 sequence is CASNGGLASTDTQYF. The CDR3, as DNA: TGTGCCAGCAATGGCGGATTAGCTAGCACAGATACGCAGTATTTT. The whole variable domain, filled in from reference TRBV7-2 and TRBJ2-3, reads GAGVSQSPSNKVTEKGKDVELRCDPISGHTALYWYRQSLGQGLEFLIYFQGNSAPDKSGLPSDRFSAERTGGSVSTLTIQRTQQEDSAVYLCASNGGLASTDTQYFGPGTRLTVL.

The chain combines TRBV5-1 with TRBJ2-3; 11 nucleotides align to TRBD2. V trimming: 4 bases; J trimming: 5 bases; junction bases outside the gene matches: 9. The CDR3 consists of 16 residues. CDR1 and CDR2 (germline): SGHRS, YFSETQ. In nucleotides, the CDR3 is TGCGCCAGCAGCCAAGGGACTAGCGGAGGGATAGATACGCAGTATTTT. Protein: CASSQGTSGGIDTQYF.

The genes are TRBV9 and TRBJ1-1; D gene ambiguous. This CDR3 is built from 14 residues. CDR1 SGDLS and CDR2 YYNGEE come from the germline V gene. The V end lost 0 bases, the J end lost 3 bases, and 9 bases lay between the germline ends. CDR3 bases: TGTGCCAGCAGCGTAGACGGGCGGGACACTGAAGCTTTCTTT. As protein: CASSVDGRDTEAFF. The variable domain in full, completed from reference TRBV9 and TRBJ1-1, reads DSGVTQTPKHLITATGQRVTLRCSPRSGDLSVYWYQQSLDQGLQFLIQYYNGEERAKGNILERFSAQQFPDLHSELNLSSLELGDSALYFCASSVDGRDTEAFFGQGTRLTVV.

This sequence joins TRBV4-2 and TRBJ2-1; the D is unclear. With 2 bases removed from V and 7 bases from J, the gap between germline ends came to 12 bases. The CDR3 consists of 14 residues. The V gene's germline CDR1 is LGHNA and CDR2 YNFKEQ. The CDR3 DNA sequence: TGTGCCAGCAGCCAACTGCAAACAGAGAATGAGCAGTTCTTC. Protein product: CASSQLQTENEQFF.

For the CDR3, the DNA is TGTGCCAGCAGTTTGCATACATTAACGGGGGACTATGGCTACACCTTC. This sequence encodes CASSLHTLTGDYGYTF. The genes are TRBV27 and TRBJ1-2; a weak D match, TRBD1 (5 bases). The CDR3 spans 16 residues. Trimming took off 3 bases at V and 3 bases at J, with 17 bases between the two ends. The germline V gene encodes CDR1 MNHEY and CDR2 SMNVEV (reference sequence).

This sequence joins TRBV28 and TRBJ2-3; 8 nucleotides agree with TRBD2. V lost 2 bases and J lost 0; bases outside the gene matches: 7. Germline V gene data show CDR1 as MDHEN and CDR2 as SYDVKM. This CDR3 has 17 amino acids. Written as DNA, the CDR3 is TGTGCCAGCAGTTTACCCCCGGGACTAGGGAGCACAGATACGCAGTATTTT. Encoded protein: CASSLPPGLGSTDTQYF.

The chain employs TRBV5-4 and TRBJ2-7, with TRBD2 matching over 7 bases. The CDR3 runs to 15 residues. CDR1 SGHNT and CDR2 YYREEE come from the germline V gene (reference sequence). J lost 3 bases, V lost 6 bases, and 12 bases had no gene match. This CDR3 is CASTPGREAHYEQYF. As DNA, the CDR3 is TGTGCCAGCACCCCGGGACGGGAGGCACACTACGAGCAGTACTTC. The full variable domain, rest sourced from reference TRBV5-4 and TRBJ2-7, is ETGVTQSPTHLIKTRGQQVTLRCSSQSGHNTVSWYQQALGQGPQFIFQYYREEENGRGNFPPRFSGLQFPNYSSELNVNALELDDSALYLCASTPGREAHYEQYFGPGTRLTVT.

CDR3 amino acids: CASSRDRGHNEQYF. CDR3 nucleotides: TGTGCCAGCAGTAGGGACAGGGGACATAACGAGCAGTACTTC. This chain connects TRBV27 to TRBJ2-7, with 10 bases matching TRBD1. The length of the CDR3 is 14 residues. J was trimmed by 5 bases and V by 5 bases; bases with no gene match: 6. Germline V gene data show CDR1 as MNHEY and CDR2 as SMNVEV (reference sequence).

The J gene is TRBJ1-1, the V gene TRBV30; D is ambiguous. Germline V gene sequence: CDR1 GTSNPN, CDR2 SVGIG (reference sequence). The length of the CDR3 is 13 residues. The V end lost 2 bases, the J end lost 0 bases, and 7 bases lay between the germline ends. CDR3 coding DNA: TGTGCCTGGAGTACCGACTTGAACACTGAAGCTTTCTTT. Protein sequence: CAWSTDLNTEAFF.

The gene calls are TRBV7-9 and TRBJ2-1; D perhaps matches TRBD1 (5 bases). V was pared by 1 base and J by 8 bases, with 12 bases between. The CDR3 contains 14 residues. Germline CDR1 SEHNR, CDR2 FQNEAQ (reference sequence). This CDR3 is CASSLVAGNDEQFF. Written as DNA, the CDR3 is TGTGCCAGCAGCTTAGTAGCAGGGAACGATGAGCAGTTCTTC.

This sequence joins TRBV11-3 and TRBJ2-1; D is uncertain. The CDR3 extends over 11 amino acids. CDR1 SGHNT and CDR2 YENEEA come from the germline V gene. Trimming left V 3 bases short and J 5 bases short, with 2 bases between. CDR3 nucleotide sequence: TGTGCCAGCAGCTTCGACAATGAGCAGTTCTTC. Its protein product is CASSFDNEQFF.

The J gene is TRBJ2-5, the V gene TRBV27, with D uncertain. The length of the CDR3 is 13 residues. Germline V gives CDR1 MNHEY, CDR2 SMNVEV (reference sequence). Trimming stripped 4 bases from V and 7 bases from J, with 13 bases between. CDR3 in DNA: TGTGCCAGCAGTTCCCCTGTAGATGGGACCCAGTACTTC. It codes for CASSSPVDGTQYF.

J is TRBJ2-7 and V is TRBV7-3, with TRBD2 matching 9 bases. This CDR3 has 13 residues. V was pared by 4 bases and J by 7 bases, with 5 bases of the junction left unmatched. CDR1 and CDR2 (germline): SGHTA, FQGTGA. The CDR3 nucleotides are TGTGCCAGCAGCTCTAGCGGGGATAGTGAGCAGTACTTC. Protein: CASSSSGDSEQYF. The full variable domain, in which reference TRBV7-3 and TRBJ2-7 provide the parts outside the CDR3, is GAGVSQTPSNKVTEKGKYVELRCDPISGHTALYWYRQSLGQGPEFLIYFQGTGAADDSGLPNDRFFAVRPEGSVSTLKIQRTERGDSAVYLCASSSSGDSEQYFGPGTRLTVT.

V and J are TRBV27 and TRBJ2-7; D may be TRBD2 (5 bases). Deletions cut 3 bases from V and 1 base from J, with 10 bases between. Per germline, CDR1 MNHEY and CDR2 SMNVEV (reference sequence). The CDR3 is 14 residues long. The CDR3, as DNA: TGTGCCAGCAGTTTCGTAGCGACATCCTACGAGCAGTACTTC. Residues: CASSFVATSYEQYF.

The rearrangement uses TRBV13 and TRBJ2-5, with D unclear. TRBJ2-7 explains the end of the DNA better; the J call may be wrong. This CDR3 region has 11 residues. Germline CDR1 and CDR2: PRHDT and FYEKMQ (reference sequence). CDR3 sequence (DNA): TGTGCCAGCAGCTTCTTCTACGAGCAGTACTTC. Amino acid sequence: CASSFFYEQYF.

This chain links TRBV7-9 with TRBJ2-3; D uncertain. Germline CDR1 reads SEHNR; CDR2 reads FQNEAQ (reference sequence). Trimming stripped 6 bases from V and 2 bases from J, with 9 bases between. The CDR3 spans 13 residues. Here the CDR3 DNA reads TGTGCCAGCAGACGGGTGGACACAGATACGCAGTATTTT. Its protein is CASRRVDTDTQYF.

This sequence joins TRBV28 and TRBJ1-4, with D uncertain. Looked up from germline, CDR1 is MDHEN and CDR2 is SYDVKM. The germline V and J ends were trimmed by 3 bases and 4 bases, with 9 bases remaining between them. The length of the CDR3 is 14 residues. The CDR3 region is CASSFSGFNEKLFF. CDR3 DNA: TGTGCCAGCAGTTTTAGCGGGTTTAATGAAAAACTGTTTTTT. Together with reference TRBV28 and TRBJ1-4, the CDR3 gives the full variable domain: DVKVTQSSRYLVKRTGEKVFLECVQDMDHENMFWYRQDPGLGLRLIYFSYDVKMKEKGDIPEGYSVSREKKERFSLILESASTNQTSMYLCASSFSGFNEKLFFGSGTQLSVL.

J is TRBJ2-7 and V is TRBV7-2; no clear D. Trimming took off 4 bases at V and 12 bases at J, with 16 bases between the two ends. CDR1 and CDR2 (germline): SGHTA, FQGNSA. The CDR3 loop spans 12 amino acids. The CDR3 coding sequence is TGTGCCAGCAGCTCCTCCCTCCTTACTGCGTACTTC. Translation: CASSSSLLTAYF.

This chain links TRBV6-5 with TRBJ2-1; 10 nucleotides match TRBD2. This CDR3 has 16 amino acids. Germline CDR1 is MNHEY and CDR2 is SVGAGI. V was pared by 1 base and J by 4 bases, with 4 bases of the junction left unmatched. This chain's CDR3 is CASSYWVAGGYNEQFF. The CDR3 bases are TGTGCCAGCAGTTACTGGGTAGCGGGGGGATACAATGAGCAGTTCTTC.

This clone appeared a single time. This chain joins TRBV5-8 and TRBJ2-7, with 10 positions matching TRBD1. This CDR3 region has 14 residues. The V gene end was trimmed by 3 bases and the J gene end by 0 bases; junction bases not matched to a gene: 0. Germline values: CDR1 SGHTS, CDR2 YDEGEE. CDR3 in DNA: TGTGCCAGCAGCTGGACAGGGGGCTCCTACGAGCAGTACTTC. As protein: CASSWTGGSYEQYF.